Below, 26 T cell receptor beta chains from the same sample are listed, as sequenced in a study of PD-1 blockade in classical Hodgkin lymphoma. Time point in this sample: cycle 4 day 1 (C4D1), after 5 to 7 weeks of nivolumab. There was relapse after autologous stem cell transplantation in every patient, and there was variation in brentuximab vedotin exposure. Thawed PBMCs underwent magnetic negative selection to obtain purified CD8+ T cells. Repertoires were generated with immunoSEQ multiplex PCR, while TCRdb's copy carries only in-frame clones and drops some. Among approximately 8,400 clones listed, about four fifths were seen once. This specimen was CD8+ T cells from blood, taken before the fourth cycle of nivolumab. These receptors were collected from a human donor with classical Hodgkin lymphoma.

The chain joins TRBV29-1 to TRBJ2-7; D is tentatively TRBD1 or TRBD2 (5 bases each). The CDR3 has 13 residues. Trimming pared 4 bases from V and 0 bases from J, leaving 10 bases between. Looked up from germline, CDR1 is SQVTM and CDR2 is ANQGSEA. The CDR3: CSVVWGSSYEQYF. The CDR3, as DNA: TGCAGCGTTGTGTGGGGGAGCTCCTACGAGCAGTACTTC.

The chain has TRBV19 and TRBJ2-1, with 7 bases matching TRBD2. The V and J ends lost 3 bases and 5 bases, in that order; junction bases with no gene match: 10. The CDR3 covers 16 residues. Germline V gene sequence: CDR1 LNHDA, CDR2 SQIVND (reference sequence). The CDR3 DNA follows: TGTGCCAGTAGTATTTTCGGCGGGGGTATCGACAATGAGCAGTTCTTC. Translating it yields CASSIFGGGIDNEQFF.

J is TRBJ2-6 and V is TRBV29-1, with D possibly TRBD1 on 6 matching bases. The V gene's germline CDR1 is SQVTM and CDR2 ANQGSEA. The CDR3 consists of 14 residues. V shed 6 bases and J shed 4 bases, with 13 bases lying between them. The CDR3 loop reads CSVSTGTGANVLTF. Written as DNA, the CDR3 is TGCAGCGTATCCACAGGGACCGGGGCCAACGTCCTGACTTTC. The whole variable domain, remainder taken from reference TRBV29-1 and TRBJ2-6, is SAVISQKPSRDICQRGTSLTIQCQVDSQVTMMFWYRQQPGQSLTLIATANQGSEATYESGFVIDKFPISRPNLTFSTLTVSNMSPEDSSIYLCSVSTGTGANVLTFGAGSRLTVL.

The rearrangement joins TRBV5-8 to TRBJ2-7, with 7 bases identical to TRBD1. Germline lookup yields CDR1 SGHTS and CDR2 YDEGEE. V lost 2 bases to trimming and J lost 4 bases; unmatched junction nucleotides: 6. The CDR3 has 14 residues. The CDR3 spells CASSFNVRGYEQYF. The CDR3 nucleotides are TGTGCCAGCAGCTTTAATGTCAGGGGGTACGAGCAGTACTTC.

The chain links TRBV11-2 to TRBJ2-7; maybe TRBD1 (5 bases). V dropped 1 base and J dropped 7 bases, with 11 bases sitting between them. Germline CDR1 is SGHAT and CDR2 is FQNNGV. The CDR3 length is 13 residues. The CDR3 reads CASSLGRVGEQYF. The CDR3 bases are TGTGCCAGCAGCTTAGGCAGGGTAGGAGAGCAGTACTTC. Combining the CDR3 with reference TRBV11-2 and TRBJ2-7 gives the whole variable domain EAGVAQSPRYKIIEKRQSVAFWCNPISGHATLYWYQQILGQGPKLLIQFQNNGVVDDSQLPKDRFSAERLKGVDSTLKIQPAKLEDSAVYLCASSLGRVGEQYFGPGTRLTVT.

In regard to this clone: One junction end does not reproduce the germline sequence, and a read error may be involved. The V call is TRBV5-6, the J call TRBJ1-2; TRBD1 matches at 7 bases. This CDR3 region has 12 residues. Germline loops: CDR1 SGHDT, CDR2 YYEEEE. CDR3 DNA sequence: TGTGCCAGCAGCACCCAGACAGGGCTCATTGTCTTC. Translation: CASSTQTGLIVF.

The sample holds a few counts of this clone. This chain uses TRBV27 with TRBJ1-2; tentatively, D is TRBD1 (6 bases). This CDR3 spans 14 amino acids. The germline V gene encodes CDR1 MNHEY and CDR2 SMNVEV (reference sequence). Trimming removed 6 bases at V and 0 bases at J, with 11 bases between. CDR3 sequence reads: CASRETGTNYGYTF. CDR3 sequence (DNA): TGTGCCAGCAGGGAGACAGGCACTAACTATGGCTACACCTTC.

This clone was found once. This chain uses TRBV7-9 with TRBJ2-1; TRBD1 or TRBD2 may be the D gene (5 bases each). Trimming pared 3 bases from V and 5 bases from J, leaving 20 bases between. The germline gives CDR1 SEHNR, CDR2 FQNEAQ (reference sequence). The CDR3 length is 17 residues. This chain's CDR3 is CASSFQSGAWMHNEQFF. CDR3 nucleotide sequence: TGTGCCAGCAGCTTTCAATCCGGGGCGTGGATGCACAATGAGCAGTTCTTC.

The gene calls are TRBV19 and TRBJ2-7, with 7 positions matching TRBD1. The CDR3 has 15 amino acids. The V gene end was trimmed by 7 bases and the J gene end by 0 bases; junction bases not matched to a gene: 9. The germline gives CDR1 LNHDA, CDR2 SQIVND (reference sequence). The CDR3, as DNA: TGTGCCAGTAAGTACAGGGGCGGATTCTCCTACGAGCAGTACTTC. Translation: CASKYRGGFSYEQYF.

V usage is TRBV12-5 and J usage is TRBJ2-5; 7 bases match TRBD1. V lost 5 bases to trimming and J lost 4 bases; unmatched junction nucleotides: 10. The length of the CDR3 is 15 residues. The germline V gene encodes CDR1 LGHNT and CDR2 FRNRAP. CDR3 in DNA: TGTGCTAGTGGTCCCCCCGGGACAGTGATAGAGACCCAGTACTTC. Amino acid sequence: CASGPPGTVIETQYF.

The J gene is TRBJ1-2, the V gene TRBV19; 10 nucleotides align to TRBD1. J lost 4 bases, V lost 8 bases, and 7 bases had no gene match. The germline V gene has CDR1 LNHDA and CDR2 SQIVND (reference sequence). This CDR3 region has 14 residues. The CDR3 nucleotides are TGTGCCAGTGGGACAGGGGTCGGCGGCTATGGCTACACCTTC. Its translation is CASGTGVGGYGYTF. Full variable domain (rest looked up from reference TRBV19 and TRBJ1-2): DGGITQSPKYLFRKEGQNVTLSCEQNLNHDAMYWYRQDPGQGLRLIYYSQIVNDFQKGDIAEGYSVSREKKESFPLTVTSAQKNPTAFYLCASGTGVGGYGYTFGSGTRLTVV.

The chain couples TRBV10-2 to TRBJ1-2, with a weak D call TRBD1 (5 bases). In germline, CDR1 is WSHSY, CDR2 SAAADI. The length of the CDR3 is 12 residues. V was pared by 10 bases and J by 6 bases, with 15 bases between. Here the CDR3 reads CATDRGQNGYTF. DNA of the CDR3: TGCGCCACCGATAGGGGCCAAAATGGCTACACCTTC.

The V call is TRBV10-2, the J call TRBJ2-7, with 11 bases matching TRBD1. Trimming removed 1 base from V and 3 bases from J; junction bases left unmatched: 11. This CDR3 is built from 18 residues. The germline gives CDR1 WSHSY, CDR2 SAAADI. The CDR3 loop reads CASSELTVTGTGGYEQYF. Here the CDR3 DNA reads TGCGCCAGCAGTGAGTTGACTGTTACCGGGACAGGGGGCTACGAGCAGTACTTC.

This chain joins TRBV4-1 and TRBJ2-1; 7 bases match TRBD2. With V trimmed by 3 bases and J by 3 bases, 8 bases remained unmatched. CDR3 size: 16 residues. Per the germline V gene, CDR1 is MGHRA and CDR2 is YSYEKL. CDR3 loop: CASSHPGSGDYNEQFF. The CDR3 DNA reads TGCGCCAGCAGCCATCCCGGCAGCGGGGACTACAATGAGCAGTTCTTC.

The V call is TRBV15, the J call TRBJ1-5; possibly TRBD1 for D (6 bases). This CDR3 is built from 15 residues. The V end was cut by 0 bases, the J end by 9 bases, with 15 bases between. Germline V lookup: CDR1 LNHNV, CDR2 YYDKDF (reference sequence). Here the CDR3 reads CATSRDWEIRGPQHF. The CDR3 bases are TGTGCCACCAGCAGAGATTGGGAGATCAGGGGGCCCCAGCATTTT.

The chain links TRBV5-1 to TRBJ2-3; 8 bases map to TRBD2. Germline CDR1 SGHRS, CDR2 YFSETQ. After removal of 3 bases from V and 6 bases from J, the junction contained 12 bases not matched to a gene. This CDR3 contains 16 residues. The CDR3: CASSSHSGGEEDTQYF. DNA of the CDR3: TGCGCCAGCAGCTCCCACAGCGGGGGCGAGGAGGATACGCAGTATTTT.

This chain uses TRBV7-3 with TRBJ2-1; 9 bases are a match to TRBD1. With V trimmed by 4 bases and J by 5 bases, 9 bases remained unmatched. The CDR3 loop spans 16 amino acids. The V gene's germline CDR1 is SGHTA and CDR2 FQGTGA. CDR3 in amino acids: CASSSFPGQGHNEQFF. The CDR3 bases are TGTGCCAGCAGCTCCTTTCCGGGACAGGGACACAATGAGCAGTTCTTC.

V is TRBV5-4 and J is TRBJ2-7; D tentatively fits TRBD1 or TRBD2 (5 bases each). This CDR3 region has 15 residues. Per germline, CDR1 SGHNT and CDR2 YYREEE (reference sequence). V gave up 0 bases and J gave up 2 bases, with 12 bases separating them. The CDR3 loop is CASSLEGTGPYEQYF. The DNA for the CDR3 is TGTGCCAGCAGCTTGGAAGGGACGGGTCCCTACGAGCAGTACTTC.

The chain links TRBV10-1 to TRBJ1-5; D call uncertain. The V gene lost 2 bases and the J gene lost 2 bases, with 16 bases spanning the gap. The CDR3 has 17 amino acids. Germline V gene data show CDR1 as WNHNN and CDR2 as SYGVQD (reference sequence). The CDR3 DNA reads TGCGCCAGCAGTGAGCTCTTACAGAGGCTTGGCAATCAGCCCCAGCATTTT. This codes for CASSELLQRLGNQPQHF.

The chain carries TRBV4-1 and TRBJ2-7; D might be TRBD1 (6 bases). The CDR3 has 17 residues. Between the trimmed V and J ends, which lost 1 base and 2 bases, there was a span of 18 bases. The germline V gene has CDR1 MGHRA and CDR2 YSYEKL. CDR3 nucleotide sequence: TGCGCCAGCAGCCAAGCTACCGATTGGGACAAGACCTACGAGCAGTACTTC. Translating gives CASSQATDWDKTYEQYF.

CDR3 residues: CASSESVRYEQYF. The CDR3 DNA reads TGCGCCAGCAGTGAGTCGGTTCGCTACGAGCAGTACTTC. The chain employs TRBV10-1 and TRBJ2-7; no clear D gene. With 0 bases removed from V and 3 bases from J, the gap between germline ends came to 6 bases. The CDR3 has 13 amino acids. Germline CDR1 reads WNHNN; CDR2 reads SYGVQD (reference sequence).

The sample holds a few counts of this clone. This chain's CDR3 is CASSLVGYEQYF. The CDR3 coding sequence is TGTGCCAGCAGCTTGGTAGGATACGAGCAGTACTTC. This chain links TRBV5-4 with TRBJ2-7, with unresolved D. The CDR3 sequence is 12 residues long. CDR1 and CDR2 (germline): SGHNT, YYREEE (reference sequence). V dropped 0 bases and J dropped 4 bases, with 5 bases sitting between them. The full variable domain, its missing parts supplied by reference TRBV5-4 and TRBJ2-7, is ETGVTQSPTHLIKTRGQQVTLRCSSQSGHNTVSWYQQALGQGPQFIFQYYREEENGRGNFPPRFSGLQFPNYSSELNVNALELDDSALYLCASSLVGYEQYFGPGTRLTVT.

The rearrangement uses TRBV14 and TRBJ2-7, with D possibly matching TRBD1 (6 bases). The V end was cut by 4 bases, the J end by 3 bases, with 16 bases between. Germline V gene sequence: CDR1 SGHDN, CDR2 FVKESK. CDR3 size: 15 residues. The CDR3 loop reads CASSPRPGVFYEQYF. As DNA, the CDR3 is TGTGCCAGCAGCCCAAGACCAGGGGTCTTCTACGAGCAGTACTTC.

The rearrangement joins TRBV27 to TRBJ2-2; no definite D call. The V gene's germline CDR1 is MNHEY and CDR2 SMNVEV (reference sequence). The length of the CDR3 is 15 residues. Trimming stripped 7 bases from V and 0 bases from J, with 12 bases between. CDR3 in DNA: TGTGCCAGCACATTAGACTCACCGAACACCGGGGAGCTGTTTTTT. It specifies CASTLDSPNTGELFF.

CDR3 region: CSVGDGEVDYGYTF. The CDR3 DNA follows: TGCAGCGTTGGGGACGGGGAGGTCGACTATGGCTACACCTTC. The rearrangement uses TRBV29-1 and TRBJ1-2, with TRBD1 as a possible D gene (5 bases). V lost 4 bases and J lost 3, with 15 bases in between. Germline V gene data show CDR1 as SQVTM and CDR2 as ANQGSEA. The CDR3 is 14 amino acids.

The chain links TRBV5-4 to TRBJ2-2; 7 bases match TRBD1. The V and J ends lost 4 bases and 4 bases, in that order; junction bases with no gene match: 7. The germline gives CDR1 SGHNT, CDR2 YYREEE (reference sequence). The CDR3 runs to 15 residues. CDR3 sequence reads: CASSRIGTVTGELFF. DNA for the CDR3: TGTGCCAGCAGCCGAATTGGGACAGTCACCGGGGAGCTGTTTTTT.